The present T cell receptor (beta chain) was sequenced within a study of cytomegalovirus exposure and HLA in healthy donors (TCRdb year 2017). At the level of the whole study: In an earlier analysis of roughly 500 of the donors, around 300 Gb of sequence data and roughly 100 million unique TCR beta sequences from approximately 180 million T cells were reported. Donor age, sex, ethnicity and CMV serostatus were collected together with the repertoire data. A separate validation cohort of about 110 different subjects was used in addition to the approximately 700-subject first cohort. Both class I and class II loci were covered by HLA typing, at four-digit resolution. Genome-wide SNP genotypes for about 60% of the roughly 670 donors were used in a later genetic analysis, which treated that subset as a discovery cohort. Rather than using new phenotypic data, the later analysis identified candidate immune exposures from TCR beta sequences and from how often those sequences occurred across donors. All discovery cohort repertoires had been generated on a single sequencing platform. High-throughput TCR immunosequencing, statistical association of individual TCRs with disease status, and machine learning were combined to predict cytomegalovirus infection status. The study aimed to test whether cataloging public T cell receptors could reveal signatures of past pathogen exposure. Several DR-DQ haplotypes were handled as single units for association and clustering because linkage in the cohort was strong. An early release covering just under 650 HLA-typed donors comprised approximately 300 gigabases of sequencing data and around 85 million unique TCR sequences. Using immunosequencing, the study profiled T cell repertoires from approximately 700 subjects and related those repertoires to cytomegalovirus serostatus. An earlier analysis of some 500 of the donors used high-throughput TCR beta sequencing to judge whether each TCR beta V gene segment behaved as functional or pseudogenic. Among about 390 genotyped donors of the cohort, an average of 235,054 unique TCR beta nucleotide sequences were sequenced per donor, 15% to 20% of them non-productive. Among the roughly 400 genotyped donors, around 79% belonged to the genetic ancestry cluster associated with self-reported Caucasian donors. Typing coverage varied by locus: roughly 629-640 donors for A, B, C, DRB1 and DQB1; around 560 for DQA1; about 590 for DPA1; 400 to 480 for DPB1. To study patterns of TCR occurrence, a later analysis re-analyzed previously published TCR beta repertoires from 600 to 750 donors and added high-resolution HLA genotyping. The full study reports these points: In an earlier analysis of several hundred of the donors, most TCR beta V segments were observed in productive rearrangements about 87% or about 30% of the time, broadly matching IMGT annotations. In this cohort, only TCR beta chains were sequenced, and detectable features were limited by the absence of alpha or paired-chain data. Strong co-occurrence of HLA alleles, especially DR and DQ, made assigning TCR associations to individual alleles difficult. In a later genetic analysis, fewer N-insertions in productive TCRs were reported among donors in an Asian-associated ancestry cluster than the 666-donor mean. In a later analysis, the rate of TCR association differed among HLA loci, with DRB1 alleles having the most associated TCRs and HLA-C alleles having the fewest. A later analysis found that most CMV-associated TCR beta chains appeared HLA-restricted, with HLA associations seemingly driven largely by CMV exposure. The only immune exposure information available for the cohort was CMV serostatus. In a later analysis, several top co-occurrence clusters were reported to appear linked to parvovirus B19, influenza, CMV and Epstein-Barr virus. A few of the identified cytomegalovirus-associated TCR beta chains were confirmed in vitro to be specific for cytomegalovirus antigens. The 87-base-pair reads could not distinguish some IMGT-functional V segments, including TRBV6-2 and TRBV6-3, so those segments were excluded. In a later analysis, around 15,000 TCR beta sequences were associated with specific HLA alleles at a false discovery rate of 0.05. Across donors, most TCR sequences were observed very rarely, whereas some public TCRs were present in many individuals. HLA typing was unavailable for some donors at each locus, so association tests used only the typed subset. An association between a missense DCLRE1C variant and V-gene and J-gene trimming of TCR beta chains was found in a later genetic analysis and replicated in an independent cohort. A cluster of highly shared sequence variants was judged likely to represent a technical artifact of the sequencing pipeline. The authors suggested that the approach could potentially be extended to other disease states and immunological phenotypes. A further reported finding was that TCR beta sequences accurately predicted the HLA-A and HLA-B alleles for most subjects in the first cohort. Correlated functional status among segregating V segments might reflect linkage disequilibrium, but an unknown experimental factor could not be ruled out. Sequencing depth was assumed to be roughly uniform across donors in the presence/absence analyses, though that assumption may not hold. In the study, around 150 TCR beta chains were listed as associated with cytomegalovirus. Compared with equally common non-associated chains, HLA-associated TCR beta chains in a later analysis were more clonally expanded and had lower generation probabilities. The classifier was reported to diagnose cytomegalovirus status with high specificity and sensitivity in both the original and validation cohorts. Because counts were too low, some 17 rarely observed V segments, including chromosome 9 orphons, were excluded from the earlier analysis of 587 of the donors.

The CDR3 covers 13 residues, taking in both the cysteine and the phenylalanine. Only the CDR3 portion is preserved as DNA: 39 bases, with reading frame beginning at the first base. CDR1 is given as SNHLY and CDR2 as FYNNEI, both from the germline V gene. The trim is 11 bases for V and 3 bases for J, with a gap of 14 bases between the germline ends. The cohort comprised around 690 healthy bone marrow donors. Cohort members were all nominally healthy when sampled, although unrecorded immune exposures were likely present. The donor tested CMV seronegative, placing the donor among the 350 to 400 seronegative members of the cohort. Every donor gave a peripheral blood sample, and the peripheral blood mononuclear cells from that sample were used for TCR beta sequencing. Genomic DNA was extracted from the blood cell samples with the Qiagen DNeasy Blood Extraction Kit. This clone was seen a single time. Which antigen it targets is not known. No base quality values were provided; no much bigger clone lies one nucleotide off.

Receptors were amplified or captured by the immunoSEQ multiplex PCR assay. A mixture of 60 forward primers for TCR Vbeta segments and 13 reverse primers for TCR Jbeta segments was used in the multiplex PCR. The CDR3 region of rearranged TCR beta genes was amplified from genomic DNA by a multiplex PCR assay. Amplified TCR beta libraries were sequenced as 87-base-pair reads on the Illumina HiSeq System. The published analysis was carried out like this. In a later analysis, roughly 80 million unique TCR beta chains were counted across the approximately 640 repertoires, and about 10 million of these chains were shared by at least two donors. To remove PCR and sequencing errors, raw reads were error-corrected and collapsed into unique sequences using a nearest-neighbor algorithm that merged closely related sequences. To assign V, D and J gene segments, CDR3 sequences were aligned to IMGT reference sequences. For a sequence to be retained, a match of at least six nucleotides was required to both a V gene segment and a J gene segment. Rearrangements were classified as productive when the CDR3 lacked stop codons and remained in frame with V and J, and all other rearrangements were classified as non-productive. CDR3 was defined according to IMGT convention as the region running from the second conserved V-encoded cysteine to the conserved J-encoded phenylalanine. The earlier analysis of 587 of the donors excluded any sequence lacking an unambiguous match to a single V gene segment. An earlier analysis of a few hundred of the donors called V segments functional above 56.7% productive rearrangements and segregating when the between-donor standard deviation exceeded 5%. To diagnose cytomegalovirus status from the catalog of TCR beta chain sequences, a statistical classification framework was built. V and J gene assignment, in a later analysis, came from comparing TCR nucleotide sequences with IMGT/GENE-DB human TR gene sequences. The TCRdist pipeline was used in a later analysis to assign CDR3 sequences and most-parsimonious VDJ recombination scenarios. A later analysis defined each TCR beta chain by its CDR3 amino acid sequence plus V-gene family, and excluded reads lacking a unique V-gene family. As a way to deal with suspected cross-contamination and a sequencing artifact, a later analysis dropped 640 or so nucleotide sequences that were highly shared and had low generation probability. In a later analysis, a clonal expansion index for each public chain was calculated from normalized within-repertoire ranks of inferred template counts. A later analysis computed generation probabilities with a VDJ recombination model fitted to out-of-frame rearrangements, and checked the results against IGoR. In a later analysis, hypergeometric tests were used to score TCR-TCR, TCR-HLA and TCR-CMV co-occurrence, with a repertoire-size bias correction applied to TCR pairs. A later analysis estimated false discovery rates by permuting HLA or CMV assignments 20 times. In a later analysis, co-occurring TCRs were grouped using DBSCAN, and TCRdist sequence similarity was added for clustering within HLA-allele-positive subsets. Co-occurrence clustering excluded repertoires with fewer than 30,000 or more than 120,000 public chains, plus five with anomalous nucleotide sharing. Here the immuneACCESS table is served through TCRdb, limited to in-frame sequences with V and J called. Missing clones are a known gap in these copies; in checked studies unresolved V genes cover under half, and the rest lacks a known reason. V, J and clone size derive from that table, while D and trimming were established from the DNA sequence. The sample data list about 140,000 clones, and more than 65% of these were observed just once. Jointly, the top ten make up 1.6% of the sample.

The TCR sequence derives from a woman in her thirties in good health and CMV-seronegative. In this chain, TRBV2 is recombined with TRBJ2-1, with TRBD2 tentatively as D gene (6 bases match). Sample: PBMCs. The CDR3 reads CAGQPGLYNEQFF. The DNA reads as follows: TGTGCCGGACAACCGGGACTCTACAATGAGCAGTTCTTC.